Included here is one T cell receptor (beta chain) sequence, with context. This sample was included in a study of control samples from healthy donors and cancer patients. Looked up from germline, CDR1 is LNHNV and CDR2 is YYDKDF (reference sequence). The CDR3 sequence is 14 residues long. The V end lost 0 bases, the J end lost 1 base, and 6 bases lay between the germline ends. Data came from immunoSEQ multiplex PCR; TCRdb stores just in-frame clones and leaves some out. The sample records 60,000 to 70,000 clones, roughly 84% being singletons. This chain links TRBV15 with TRBJ2-5; no reliable D call. Sequencing input: PBMCs. This receptor was identified in a woman between 50 and 59 years old with lung cancer. The CDR3 region is CATSRDGVQETQYF. CDR3 DNA sequence: TGTGCCACCAGCAGAGATGGAGTCCAAGAGACCCAGTACTTC.